These 28 T cell receptor beta chains came from one sample sequenced in a study of blood T cell repertoires in COVID-19. Produced via immunoSEQ multiplex PCR; TCRdb's table is partial and in-frame only. The table has around 250,000 clones, 84% seen once; the top ten hold around 4.1%. Specimen: PBMCs or T cells enriched from blood (not recorded which). Receptors originate from a man younger than 45 with acute COVID-19.

This clone turned up a few times. J is TRBJ1-5 and V is TRBV7-9, with a possible D match to TRBD1 (6 bases). Germline values: CDR1 SEHNR, CDR2 FQNEAQ (reference sequence). This CDR3 spans 15 amino acids. The V and J ends lost 1 base and 3 bases respectively, with 10 bases between them. The CDR3 here is CASSLGGGANQPQHF. The CDR3 DNA reads as TGTGCCAGCAGCTTAGGCGGGGGGGCCAATCAGCCCCAGCATTTT. The entire variable domain, with the rest obtained from reference TRBV7-9 and TRBJ1-5, is as follows: DTGVSQNPRHKITKRGQNVTFRCDPISEHNRLYWYRQTLGQGPEFLTYFQNEAQLEKSRLLSDRFSAERPKGSFSTLEIQRTEQGDSAMYLCASSLGGGANQPQHFGDGTRLSIL.

The chain combines TRBV5-5 with TRBJ2-1, with 9 positions matching TRBD2. Germline V CDR1 and CDR2: SGHKS, YYEKEE (reference sequence). The CDR3 is made up of 15 amino acids. With V trimmed by 4 bases and J by 8 bases, 10 bases remained unmatched. The CDR3 loop is CASSPLAGAQDEQFF. The CDR3 nucleotides are TGTGCCAGCAGCCCTTTAGCGGGGGCTCAAGATGAGCAGTTCTTC.

The chain employs TRBV9 and TRBJ1-3; D is possibly TRBD1 (6 bases). Germline V gene data show CDR1 as SGDLS and CDR2 as YYNGEE. The CDR3 runs to 18 residues. The V end was cut by 0 bases, the J end by 2 bases, with 18 bases between. CDR3 DNA sequence: TGTGCCAGCAGCGTAGAACAGGGCCACCTCTTGGCTGGAAACACCATATATTTT. Its protein is CASSVEQGHLLAGNTIYF.

This clone was observed a few times. The sample carries other DNA sequences with the same CDR3. V usage is TRBV6-4 and J usage is TRBJ2-2; possible D gene TRBD2, 6 bases. Trimming stripped 2 bases from V and 2 bases from J, with 6 bases between. The length of the CDR3 is 14 residues. Germline assignment: CDR1 MRHNA and CDR2 SNTAGT. The CDR3 spells CASSDGTNTGELFF. The CDR3 DNA follows: TGTGCCAGCAGTGACGGGACTAACACCGGGGAGCTGTTTTTT.

This clone was picked up one time. This chain links TRBV24-1 with TRBJ2-3, with 8 bases matching TRBD2. J was trimmed by 2 bases and V by 4 bases; bases with no gene match: 4. The CDR3 has 15 residues. Germline CDR1 is KGHDR and CDR2 is SFDVKD. The CDR3, as DNA: TGTGCCACCAGTGACCCCGGGGGGGACACAGATACGCAGTATTTT. Its translation: CATSDPGGDTDTQYF.

The chain uses TRBV11-3 and TRBJ1-1; D gene uncertain. Germline V gives CDR1 SGHNT, CDR2 YENEEA. The CDR3 is made up of 13 amino acids. The V gene lost 10 bases and the J gene lost 4 bases, with 16 bases spanning the gap. The CDR3 nucleotides read TGTGCCATCTCCGTGGCATCGGGCACTGAAGCTTTCTTT. This codes for CAISVASGTEAFF.

The chain has TRBV18 and TRBJ2-1; 11 nucleotides agree with TRBD2. The CDR3 consists of 18 residues. With 2 bases clipped from V and 0 bases from J, the junction kept 6 bases outside the gene matches. CDR1 and CDR2 (germline): KGHSH, LQKENI. Here the CDR3 DNA reads TGTGCCAGCTCACCAAGTTCTAGCGGGGGGACCTCCTACAATGAGCAGTTCTTC. Amino acids: CASSPSSSGGTSYNEQFF.

This clone was counted once. This rearrangement joins TRBV5-5 to TRBJ2-7, with D unresolved. The CDR3 runs 15 residues. The germline V and J ends were trimmed by 0 bases and 3 bases, with 13 bases remaining between them. Looked up from germline, CDR1 is SGHKS and CDR2 is YYEKEE (reference sequence). CDR3 in amino acids: CASSLAVYSNYEQYV. CDR3 sequence (DNA): TGTGCCAGCAGCTTGGCGGTGTACTCGAACTACGAGCAGTACGTC.

This chain uses TRBV2 with TRBJ2-3, with D uncertain. V was cut by 10 bases and J by 4 bases, with 15 bases left in between. Germline V gene lookup returns CDR1 SNHLY and CDR2 FYNNEI. This CDR3 contains 13 residues. The CDR3 loop reads CATQASLADTQYF. The CDR3 coding sequence is TGTGCCACCCAAGCTAGTCTGGCAGATACGCAGTATTTT.

This clone occurred once. The rearrangement links TRBV10-3 to TRBJ2-7; 10 positions agree with TRBD1. The trim removed 6 bases at V and 1 base at J, leaving 6 bases unmatched. The CDR3 sequence is 15 residues long. Germline CDR1 is ENHRY and CDR2 is SYGVKD. CDR3 in amino acids: CAIRRGQGSSYEQYV. CDR3 in DNA: TGTGCCATCAGGCGGGGACAGGGGTCTTCCTACGAGCAGTACGTC.

This chain links TRBV19 with TRBJ2-6; D perhaps matches TRBD2 (5 bases). Per the germline V gene, CDR1 is LNHDA and CDR2 is SQIVND (reference sequence). The CDR3 sequence is 17 residues long. Trimming removed 4 bases at V and 0 bases at J, with 13 bases between. CDR3 protein: CASSTRGAASGANVLTF. In DNA, the CDR3 is TGTGCCAGTAGTACCCGGGGTGCGGCCTCTGGGGCCAACGTCCTGACTTTC.

The chain couples TRBV5-1 to TRBJ2-1, with D maybe TRBD2 (6 bases). V was clipped by 5 bases and J by 3 bases, with 15 bases between them. The CDR3 length is 15 residues. Germline CDR1 SGHRS, CDR2 YFSETQ. CDR3 sequence: CASRGLARNYNEQFF. The DNA of the CDR3 is TGCGCCAGCAGAGGGCTAGCGAGAAACTACAATGAGCAGTTCTTC.

The gene calls are TRBV27 and TRBJ1-2; 8 bases map to TRBD1. Per germline, CDR1 MNHEY and CDR2 SMNVEV (reference sequence). Germline trimming cut 8 bases from V and 6 bases from J; bases unmatched to any gene: 17. This CDR3 is 16 amino acids long. CDR3 region: CASSPLRTGNHDGYTF. CDR3 nucleotides: TGTGCCAGCTCTCCATTAAGGACAGGGAACCATGATGGCTACACCTTC.

A remark on this clone: Other DNA sequences in this sample translate to the same CDR3. The chain couples TRBV18 to TRBJ2-7; 9 bases match TRBD1. The germline V gene encodes CDR1 KGHSH and CDR2 LQKENI. This CDR3 spans 13 amino acids. The junction had 1 base not matched to a gene; V was cut back by 4 bases and J by 3 bases. CDR3 sequence (DNA): TGTGCCAGCTCACAGGACAGGGGCTACGAGCAGTACGTC. Translating gives CASSQDRGYEQYV.

The chain has TRBV7-8 and TRBJ1-3, with a possible D match to TRBD1 (6 bases). This CDR3 comprises 16 residues. Per the germline V gene, CDR1 is SGHVS and CDR2 is FQNEAQ. V was cut by 4 bases and J by 0 bases, with 13 bases left in between. In DNA form, the CDR3 reads TGTGCCAGCAGCTCCTACAGGGCAAGCTCTGGAAACACCATATATTTT. Its protein product is CASSSYRASSGNTIYF.

The rearrangement links TRBV19 to TRBJ2-1; 8 nucleotides align to TRBD2. This CDR3 has 15 amino acids. J gave up 2 bases and V 6 bases, and 6 bases lay outside the gene matches. The germline gives CDR1 LNHDA, CDR2 SQIVND (reference sequence). Here the CDR3 reads CASSQSGGPYNEQFF. As DNA, the CDR3 is TGTGCCAGTAGCCAGAGCGGGGGACCCTACAATGAGCAGTTCTTC.

V usage is TRBV7-2 and J usage is TRBJ1-5; 9 nucleotides agree with TRBD1. Germline lookup yields CDR1 SGHTA and CDR2 FQGNSA. The CDR3 sequence is 14 residues long. V lost 4 bases and J lost 4; bases outside the gene matches: 2. The CDR3 nucleotides are TGTGCCAGCAGCTCGGGACAGGGTAATCAGCCCCAGCATTTT. Residues: CASSSGQGNQPQHF.

This clone has just one count. The V call is TRBV18, the J call TRBJ2-3; 9 nucleotides align to TRBD1. CDR1 is KGHSH, CDR2 LQKENI, per germline. The V segment lost 4 bases and the J segment 2 bases; nucleotides outside the gene matches: 4. The CDR3 has 15 amino acids. CDR3 bases: TGTGCCAGCTCACGAGGACAGGGGCCCACAGATACGCAGTATTTT. Its protein product is CASSRGQGPTDTQYF.

The chain carries TRBV11-3 and TRBJ2-1, with TRBD2 matching 16 bases. The trim removed 4 bases at V and 10 bases at J, leaving 19 bases unmatched. Germline V gives CDR1 SGHNT, CDR2 YENEEA. The CDR3 extends over 20 amino acids. Here the CDR3 reads CASSSSPGTSGRARWSEQFF. DNA for the CDR3: TGTGCCAGCAGCTCATCCCCCGGGACTAGCGGGAGGGCCAGGTGGTCGGAGCAGTTCTTC. The whole variable domain, filled in from reference TRBV11-3 and TRBJ2-1, reads EAGVVQSPRYKIIEKKQPVAFWCNPISGHNTLYWYLQNLGQGPELLIRYENEEAVDDSQLPKDRFSAERLKGVDSTLKIQPAELGDSAVYLCASSSSPGTSGRARWSEQFFGPGTRLTVL.

A note on this clone: A junction end diverges from the germline sequence, so it may reflect a read error. The chain has TRBV5-1 and TRBJ2-1, with 9 nucleotides matching TRBD1. The V gene's germline CDR1 is SGHRS and CDR2 YFSETQ. This CDR3 is built from 17 residues. The CDR3: CASSFLPPGQGLHEQFF. The DNA of the CDR3 is TGTGCCAGCAGCTTTTTACCACCGGGACAGGGTTTACATGAGCAGTTCTTC.

This clone was seen more than once but under ten times. The chain recombines TRBV4-3 with TRBJ1-4; 9 bases are shared with TRBD1. V trimming: 0 bases; J trimming: 7 bases; junction bases outside the gene matches: 6. Germline V gives CDR1 LGHNA, CDR2 YSLEER. The CDR3 spans 16 residues. The CDR3 bases are TGCGCCAGCAGCCAAGATTGGGGACAGGGAAGTGAAAAACTGTTTTTT. Residues: CASSQDWGQGSEKLFF.

This clone was observed a handful of times. This chain uses TRBV18 with TRBJ1-5, with 7 bases identical to TRBD1. The length of the CDR3 is 13 residues. Per germline, CDR1 KGHSH and CDR2 LQKENI. V was clipped by 2 bases and J by 7 bases; unmatched bases: 2. CDR3: CASSPDREQPQHF. The CDR3 coding sequence is TGTGCCAGCTCACCAGACAGGGAACAGCCCCAGCATTTT.

On this clone: Relative to the germline gene, one junction end is altered; a read error may explain this. The J gene is TRBJ2-1, the V gene TRBV12-3 or TRBV12-4; 7 nucleotides match TRBD2. There are 11 residues in the CDR3. CDR3 amino acids: CTGRDGNEQFF. The CDR3 DNA reads as TGCACGGGGAGGGATGGCAATGAGCAGTTCTTC.

The chain couples TRBV15 to TRBJ1-4; TRBD1 matches 8 bases. Germline V gene lookup returns CDR1 LNHNV and CDR2 YYDKDF (reference sequence). With V trimmed by 3 bases and J by 3 bases, 0 bases remained unmatched. CDR3 length equals 14 residues. The CDR3 DNA follows: TGTGCCACCAGCAGGGACAGGGCTAATGAAAAACTGTTTTTT. It codes for CATSRDRANEKLFF.

The chain joins TRBV7-2 to TRBJ1-1; D unclear. The CDR3 is made up of 11 amino acids. Deletions cut 4 bases from V and 6 bases from J, with 6 bases between. Germline V gene lookup returns CDR1 SGHTA and CDR2 FQGNSA. CDR3 protein: CASSSYPEAFF. The CDR3 nucleotides read TGTGCCAGCAGCTCCTACCCTGAAGCTTTCTTT.

The count of this clone is one. This chain joins TRBV28 and TRBJ1-1; TRBD1 agrees at 8 bases. The junction had 4 bases not matched to a gene; V was cut back by 6 bases and J by 1 base. The CDR3 is 14 residues long. Germline CDR1 is MDHEN and CDR2 is SYDVKM. CDR3: CASRETGANTEAFF. The DNA of the CDR3 is TGTGCCAGCAGAGAGACAGGGGCGAACACTGAAGCTTTCTTT.

This clone showed up just once. The rearrangement joins TRBV10-3 to TRBJ1-1; D uncertain. The CDR3 is made up of 15 amino acids. Germline CDR1 is ENHRY and CDR2 is SYGVKD. Trimming pared 0 bases from V and 4 bases from J, leaving 12 bases between. CDR3 nucleotides: TGTGCCATCAGTGAGTCCCCTCCCGGAGTCACTGAAGCTTTCTTT. Translated, it gives CAISESPPGVTEAFF.

The V gene is TRBV10-1, the J gene TRBJ1-2; 7 positions agree with TRBD1. CDR1 and CDR2 from the germline V gene are WNHNN and SYGVQD (reference sequence). J was trimmed by 4 bases and V by 3 bases; bases with no gene match: 11. The CDR3 runs to 16 residues. The CDR3 protein is CASSEHSGTALYGYTF. The CDR3 DNA sequence: TGCGCCAGCAGTGAACACTCCGGGACAGCCCTCTATGGCTACACCTTC.